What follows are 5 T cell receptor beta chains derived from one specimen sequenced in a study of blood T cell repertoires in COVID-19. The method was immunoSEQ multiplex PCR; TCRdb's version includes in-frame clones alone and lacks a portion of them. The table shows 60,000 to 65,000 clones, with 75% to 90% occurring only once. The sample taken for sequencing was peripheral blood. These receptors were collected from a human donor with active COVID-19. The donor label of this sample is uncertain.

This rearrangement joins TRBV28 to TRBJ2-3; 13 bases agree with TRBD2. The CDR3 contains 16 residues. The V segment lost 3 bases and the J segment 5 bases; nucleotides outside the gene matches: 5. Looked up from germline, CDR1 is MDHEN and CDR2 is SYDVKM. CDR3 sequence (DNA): TGTGCCAGCAGTTTCACTAGCGGGAGGGCCAGAGATACGCAGTATTTT. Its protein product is CASSFTSGRARDTQYF.

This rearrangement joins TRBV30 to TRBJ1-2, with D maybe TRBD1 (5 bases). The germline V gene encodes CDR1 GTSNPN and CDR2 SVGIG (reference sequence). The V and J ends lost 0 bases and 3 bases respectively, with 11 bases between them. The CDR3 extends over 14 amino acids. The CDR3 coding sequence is TGTGCCTGGAGTGTGGGCAGGGAGGACTATGGCTACACCTTC. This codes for CAWSVGREDYGYTF.

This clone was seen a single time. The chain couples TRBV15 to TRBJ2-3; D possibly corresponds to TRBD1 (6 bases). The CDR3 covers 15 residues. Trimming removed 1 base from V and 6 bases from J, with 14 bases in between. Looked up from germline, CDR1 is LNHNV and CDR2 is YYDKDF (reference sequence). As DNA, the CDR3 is TGTGCCACCAGCAGAGTAGGACAGAGTCACGATACGCAGTATTTT. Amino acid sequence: CATSRVGQSHDTQYF.

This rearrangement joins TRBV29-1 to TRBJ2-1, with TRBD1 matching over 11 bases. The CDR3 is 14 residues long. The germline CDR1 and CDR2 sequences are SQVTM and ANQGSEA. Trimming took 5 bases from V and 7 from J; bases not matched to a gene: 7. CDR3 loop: CSVLMGQGGNEQFF. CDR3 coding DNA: TGCAGCGTTCTGATGGGACAGGGGGGAAATGAGCAGTTCTTC.

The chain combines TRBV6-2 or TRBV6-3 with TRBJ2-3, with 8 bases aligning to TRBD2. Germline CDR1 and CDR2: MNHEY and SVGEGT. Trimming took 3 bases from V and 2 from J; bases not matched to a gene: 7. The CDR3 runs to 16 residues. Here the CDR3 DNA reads TGTGCCAGCAGTTATTCGAGCGGGGGAGACACAGATACGCAGTATTTT. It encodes CASSYSSGGDTDTQYF.